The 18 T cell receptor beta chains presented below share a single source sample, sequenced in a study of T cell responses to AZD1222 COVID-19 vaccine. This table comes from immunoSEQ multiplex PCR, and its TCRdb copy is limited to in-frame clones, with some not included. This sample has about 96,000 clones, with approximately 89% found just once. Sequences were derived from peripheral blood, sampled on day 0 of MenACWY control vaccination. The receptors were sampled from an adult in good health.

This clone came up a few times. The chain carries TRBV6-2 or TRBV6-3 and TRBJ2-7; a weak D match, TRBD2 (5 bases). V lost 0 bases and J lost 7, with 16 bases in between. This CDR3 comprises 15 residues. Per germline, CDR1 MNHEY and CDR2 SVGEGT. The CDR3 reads CASSYSSEGPREQYF. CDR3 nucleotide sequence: TGTGCCAGCAGTTACTCCTCCGAGGGCCCCCGGGAGCAGTACTTC.

The CDR3 sequence: CASSQGSGNIYNEQFF. Written as DNA, the CDR3 is TGTGCCAGCAGTCAAGGGTCAGGGAACATCTACAATGAGCAGTTCTTC. The chain is built from TRBV2 and TRBJ2-1, with D perhaps TRBD1 (5 bases). Germline CDR1 and CDR2: SNHLY and FYNNEI. The V gene lost 5 bases and the J gene lost 3 bases, with 17 bases spanning the gap. This CDR3 has 16 residues.

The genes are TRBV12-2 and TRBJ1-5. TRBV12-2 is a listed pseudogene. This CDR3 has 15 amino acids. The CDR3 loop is CASRLEVGFNQPQHF. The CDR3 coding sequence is TGTGCAAGTCGCTTAGAGGTCGGTTTCAATCAGCCCCAGCATTTT.

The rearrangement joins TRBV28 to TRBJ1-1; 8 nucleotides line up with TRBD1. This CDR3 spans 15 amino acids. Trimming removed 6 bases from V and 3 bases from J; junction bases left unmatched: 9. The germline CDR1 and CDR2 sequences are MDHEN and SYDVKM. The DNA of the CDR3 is TGTGCCAGCAGCCTGCCCCAGGGGGCCCACACTGAAGCTTTCTTT. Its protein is CASSLPQGAHTEAFF.

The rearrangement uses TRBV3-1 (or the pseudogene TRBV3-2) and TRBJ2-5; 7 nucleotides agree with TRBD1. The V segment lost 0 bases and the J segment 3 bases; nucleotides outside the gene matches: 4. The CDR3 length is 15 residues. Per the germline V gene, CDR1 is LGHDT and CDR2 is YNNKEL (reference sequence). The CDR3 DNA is TGTGCCAGCAGCCAAGATACCCAGGGGGAAGAGACCCAGTACTTC. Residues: CASSQDTQGEETQYF.

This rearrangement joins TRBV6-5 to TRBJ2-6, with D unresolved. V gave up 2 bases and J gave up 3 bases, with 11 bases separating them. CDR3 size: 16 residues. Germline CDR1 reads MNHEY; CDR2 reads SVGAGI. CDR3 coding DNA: TGTGCCAGCAGTTACCGCAGGTCGAGTGGGGCCAACGTCCTGACTTTC. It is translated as CASSYRRSSGANVLTF.

The CDR3 bases are TGTGCCAGCAGTTACCCTAGCGGGAGCCGGCCAGATACGCAGTATTTT. It translates to CASSYPSGSRPDTQYF. The chain recombines TRBV6-6 with TRBJ2-3; 10 bases align to TRBD2. The germline V gene encodes CDR1 MNHNY and CDR2 SVGAGI (reference sequence). This CDR3 is built from 16 residues. Trimming removed 2 bases from V and 4 bases from J; junction bases left unmatched: 6.

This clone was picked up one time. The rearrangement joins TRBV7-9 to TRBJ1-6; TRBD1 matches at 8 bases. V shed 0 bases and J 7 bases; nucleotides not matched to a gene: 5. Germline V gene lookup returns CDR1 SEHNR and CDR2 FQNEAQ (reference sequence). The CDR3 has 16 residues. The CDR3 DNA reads TGTGCCAGCAGCTTAGCCGGACAGGGACCCAATTCACCCCTCCACTTT. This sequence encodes CASSLAGQGPNSPLHF.

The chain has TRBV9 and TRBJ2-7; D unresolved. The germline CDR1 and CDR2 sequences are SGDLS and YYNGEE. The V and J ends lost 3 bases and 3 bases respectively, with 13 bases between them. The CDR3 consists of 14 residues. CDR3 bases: TGTGCCAGCAGCGGATACCGCCTTCACTACGAGCAGTACTTC. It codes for CASSGYRLHYEQYF.

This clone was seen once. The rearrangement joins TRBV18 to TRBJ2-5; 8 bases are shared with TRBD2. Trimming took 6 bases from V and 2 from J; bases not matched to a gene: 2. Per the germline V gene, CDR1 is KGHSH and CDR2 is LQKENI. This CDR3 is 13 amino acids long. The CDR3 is CASSAGGQETQYF. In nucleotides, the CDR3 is TGTGCCAGCTCCGCGGGGGGACAAGAGACCCAGTACTTC.

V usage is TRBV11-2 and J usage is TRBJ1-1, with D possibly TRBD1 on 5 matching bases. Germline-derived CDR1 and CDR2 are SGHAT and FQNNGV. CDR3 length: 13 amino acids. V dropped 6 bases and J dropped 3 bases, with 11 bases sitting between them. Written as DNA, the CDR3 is TGTGCCAGCAGTCGGCAGGGAGACACTGAAGCTTTCTTT. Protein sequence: CASSRQGDTEAFF.

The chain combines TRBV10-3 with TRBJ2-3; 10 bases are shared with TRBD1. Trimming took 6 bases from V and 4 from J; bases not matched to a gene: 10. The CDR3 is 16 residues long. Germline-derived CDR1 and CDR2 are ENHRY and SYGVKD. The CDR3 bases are TGTGCCATCAGGGACAGGGGGTCGACTAGCCCAGATACGCAGTATTTT. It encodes CAIRDRGSTSPDTQYF.

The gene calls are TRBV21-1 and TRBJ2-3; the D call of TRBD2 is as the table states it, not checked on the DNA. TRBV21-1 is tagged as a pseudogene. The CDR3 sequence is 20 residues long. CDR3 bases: TGTGCCAGCAGCAAAGAGGGCAAGAGGGCAGGGGACTACTCCACAGATACGCAGTATTTT. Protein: CASSKEGKRAGDYSTDTQYF.

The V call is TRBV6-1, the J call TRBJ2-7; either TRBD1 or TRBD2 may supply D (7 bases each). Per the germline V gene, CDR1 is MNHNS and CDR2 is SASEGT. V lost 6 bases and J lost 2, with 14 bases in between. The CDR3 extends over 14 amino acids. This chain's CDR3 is CASSQTGTTYEQYF. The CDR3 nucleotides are TGTGCCAGCAGCCAGACAGGGACTACCTACGAGCAGTACTTC.

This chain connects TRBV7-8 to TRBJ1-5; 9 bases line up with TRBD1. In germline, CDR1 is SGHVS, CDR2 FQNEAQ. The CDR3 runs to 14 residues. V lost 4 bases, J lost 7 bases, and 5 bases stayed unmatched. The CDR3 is CASSYGTGIQPQHF. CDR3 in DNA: TGTGCCAGCAGCTACGGGACAGGGATCCAGCCCCAGCATTTT.

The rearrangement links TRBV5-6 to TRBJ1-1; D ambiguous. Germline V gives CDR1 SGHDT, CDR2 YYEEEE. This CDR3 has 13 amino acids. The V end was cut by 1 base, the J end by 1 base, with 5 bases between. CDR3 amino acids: CASSLYRNTEAFF. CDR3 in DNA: TGTGCCAGCAGCTTGTACAGGAACACTGAAGCTTTCTTT.

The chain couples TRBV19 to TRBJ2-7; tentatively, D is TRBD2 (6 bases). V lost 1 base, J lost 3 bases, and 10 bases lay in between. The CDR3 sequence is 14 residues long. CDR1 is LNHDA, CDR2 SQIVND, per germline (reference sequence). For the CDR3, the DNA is TGTGCCAGTAGTATAGCCGGCGGGGACTACGAGCAGTACTTC. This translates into CASSIAGGDYEQYF.

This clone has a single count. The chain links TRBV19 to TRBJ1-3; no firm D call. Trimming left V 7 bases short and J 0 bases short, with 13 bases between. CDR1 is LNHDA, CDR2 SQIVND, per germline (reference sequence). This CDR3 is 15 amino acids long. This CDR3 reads CASIRAGHSGNTIYF. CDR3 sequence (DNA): TGTGCCAGTATCCGGGCCGGCCACTCTGGAAACACCATATATTTT.